This is a list of T cell receptor beta chains from one sample in a study of metastatic and nonmetastatic thyroid tumors. TCRdb re-called the PCR reads via MiXCR. Altogether 25,000 to 30,000 clones are present, 20% to 25% being singletons, with the ten largest covering about 30%. Sequencing used blood. The receptor source for this set is a male donor with papillary thyroid cancer or a benign thyroid nodule (not recorded which). Some clones in this sample may be carry-over from other donors' samples. Both conserved end residues are part of each CDR3. A D gene is named only where the DNA matches it firmly. The size of a clone is reported for some rows only, either as once, few or many, or as a class for expanded clones.

size	V	J	D	DNA	CDR3
NA	TRBV7-8	TRBJ1-3	NA	TGTGCCAGCAGCTTAGTAGAATCTGGAAACACCATATATTTT	CASSLVESGNTIYF
many	TRBV30	TRBJ2-7	NA	TGTGCCTGGAGGGGCAACTACGAGCAGTACTTC	CAWRGNYEQYF
many	TRBV29-1	TRBJ2-1	TRBD2	TGCAGCGTTGACCCATATAGCGGGAGCCGCGGTTTC	CSVDPYSGSRGF
many	TRBV28	TRBJ1-2	TRBD1	TGTGCCAGCAGTTCGGGACAGGCACTTAACTATGGCTACACCTTC	CASSSGQALNYGYTF
medium-sized	TRBV6-4	TRBJ2-1	TRBD2	TGTGCCAGCAGTGACGGACTAGCGGGGGGGAATGAGCAGTTCTTC	CASSDGLAGGNEQFF
many	TRBV2	TRBJ1-1	NA	TGTGCCACTACGGGACAACCGAACACTGAAGCTTTCTTT	CATTGQPNTEAFF
many	TRBV6-5	TRBJ2-2	TRBD1	TGTGCCAGCAGTTATGGGACAGCGAACACCGGGGAGCTGTTTTTT	CASSYGTANTGELFF
many	TRBV6-2/TRBV6-3	TRBJ2-6	NA	TGTGCCAGCAGTTACTCGCCCCGGCAGCCCATCTCCACCGGGGCCAACGTCCTGACTTTC	CASSYSPRQPISTGANVLTF
many	TRBV15	TRBJ2-5	NA	TGTGCCACCAGCATAGGGGGAGGGGAGACCCAGTACTTC	CATSIGGGETQYF
NA	TRBV27	TRBJ2-1	TRBD1	TGTGCCAGCAGCCTCCTCCCCGGGACAGGGGAAAATGAGCAGTTCTTC	CASSLLPGTGENEQFF
NA	TRBV24-1	TRBJ2-2	NA	TGTGCCACCAGTCGACTCGGGTCATCGGCCGGGGAGCTGTTTTTT	CATSRLGSSAGELFF
NA	TRBV5-1	TRBJ2-2	NA	TGCGCCGGAAAGATGGGGGTCGGCGGGGAGCAGTCTTTT	CAGKMGVGGEQSF
many	TRBV20-1	TRBJ2-1	NA	TGCAGTGCTAGCGGTAGGGTTCTTCTGAATGAGCAGTTCTTC	CSASGRVLLNEQFF
once	TRBV28	TRBJ1-5	NA	TGTGCCAGCAGCCTCCCCAGGGTCAATCAGGCCCAGCATTTT	CASSLPRVNQAQHF
many	TRBV12-5	TRBJ2-5	TRBD2	TGTGCTAGTGGTTTGACCACCCCGGGACTAGCGTTCAAAGAGACCCAGTACTTC	CASGLTTPGLAFKETQYF
many	TRBV6-1	TRBJ1-2	NA	TGTGCCAGCAGTGAAGGGGTAGGGGATTCCTATGGCTACACCTTC	CASSEGVGDSYGYTF
many	TRBV6-4	TRBJ2-1	TRBD1	TGTGCCAGCAGTGACTCGAGTGGGACAGGGGGCAATGAGCAGTTCTTC	CASSDSSGTGGNEQFF